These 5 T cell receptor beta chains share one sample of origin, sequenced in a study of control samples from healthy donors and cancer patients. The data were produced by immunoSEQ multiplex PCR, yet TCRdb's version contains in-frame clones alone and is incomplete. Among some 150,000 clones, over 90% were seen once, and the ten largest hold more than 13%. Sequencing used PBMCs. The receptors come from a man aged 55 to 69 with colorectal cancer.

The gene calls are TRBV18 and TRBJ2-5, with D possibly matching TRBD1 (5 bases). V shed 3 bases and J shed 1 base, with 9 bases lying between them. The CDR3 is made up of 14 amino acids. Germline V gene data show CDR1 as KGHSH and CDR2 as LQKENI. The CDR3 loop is CASSPGAAQETQYF. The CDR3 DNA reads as TGTGCCAGCTCACCTGGGGCAGCCCAAGAGACCCAGTACTTC.

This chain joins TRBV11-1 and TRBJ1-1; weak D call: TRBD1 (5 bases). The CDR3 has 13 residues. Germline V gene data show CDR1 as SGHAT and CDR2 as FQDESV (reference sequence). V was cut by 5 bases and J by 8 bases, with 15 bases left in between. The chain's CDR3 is CASSPGTGGEAFF. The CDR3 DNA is TGTGCCAGCAGCCCAGGGACCGGGGGAGAAGCTTTCTTT.

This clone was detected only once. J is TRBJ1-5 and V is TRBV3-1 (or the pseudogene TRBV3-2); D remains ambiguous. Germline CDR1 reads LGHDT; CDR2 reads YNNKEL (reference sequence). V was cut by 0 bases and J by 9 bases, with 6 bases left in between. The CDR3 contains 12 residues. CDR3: CASSQEGGPQHF. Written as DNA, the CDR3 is TGTGCCAGCAGCCAAGAGGGCGGGCCCCAGCATTTT.

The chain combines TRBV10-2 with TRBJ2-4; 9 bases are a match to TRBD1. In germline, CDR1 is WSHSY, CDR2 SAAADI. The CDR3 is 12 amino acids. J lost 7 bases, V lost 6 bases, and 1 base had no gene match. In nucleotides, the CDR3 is TGCGCCAGCAGCGACAGGGGGAACATTCAGTACTTC. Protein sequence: CASSDRGNIQYF.

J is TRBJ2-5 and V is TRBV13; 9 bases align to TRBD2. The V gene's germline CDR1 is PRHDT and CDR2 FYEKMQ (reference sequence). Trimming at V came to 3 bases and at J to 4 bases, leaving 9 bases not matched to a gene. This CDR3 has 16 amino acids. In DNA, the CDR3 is TGTGCCAGCAGCTTCAGAAGCGGGGGGTGGGGAGAGACCCAGTACTTC. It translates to CASSFRSGGWGETQYF. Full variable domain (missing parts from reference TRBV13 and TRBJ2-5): AAGVIQSPRHLIKEKRETATLKCYPIPRHDTVYWYQQGPGQDPQFLISFYEKMQSDKGSIPDRFSAQQFSDYHSELNMSSLELGDSALYFCASSFRSGGWGETQYFGPGTRLLVL.